This TCR beta chain was observed in a study of blood T cell repertoires in COVID-19. Turning to the study itself: Samples representing acute and convalescent COVID-19 were sourced from the United States, Italy and Spain. T cells, B-cell-depleted T cells, or PBMCs provided the cDNA or gDNA that served as material.

In the original workflow: Amplification of reference gene primers was used by the study to estimate nucleated cell counts. The data were produced by immunoSEQ multiplex PCR, yet TCRdb's version contains in-frame clones alone and is incomplete. V and J calls and clone size are those listed in that table; D and trimming were worked out from the DNA. The sample contains 95,000 to 100,000 clones, 82% of which appear only once. The CDR3 has 16 residues. The ends lost 6 bases at V and 4 bases at J; junction bases unmatched: 10. The V gene's germline CDR1 is SGHDT and CDR2 YYEEEE. The clonotype comes from a man between 70 and 80 years old with acute or convalescent COVID-19. Sample: peripheral blood. The rearrangement joins TRBV5-6 to TRBJ2-1; 10 bases align to TRBD2. The chain's CDR3 is CASILQRGGRYNEQFF. The CDR3 coding sequence is TGTGCCAGCATCCTTCAGCGGGGGGGCCGGTACAATGAGCAGTTCTTC.